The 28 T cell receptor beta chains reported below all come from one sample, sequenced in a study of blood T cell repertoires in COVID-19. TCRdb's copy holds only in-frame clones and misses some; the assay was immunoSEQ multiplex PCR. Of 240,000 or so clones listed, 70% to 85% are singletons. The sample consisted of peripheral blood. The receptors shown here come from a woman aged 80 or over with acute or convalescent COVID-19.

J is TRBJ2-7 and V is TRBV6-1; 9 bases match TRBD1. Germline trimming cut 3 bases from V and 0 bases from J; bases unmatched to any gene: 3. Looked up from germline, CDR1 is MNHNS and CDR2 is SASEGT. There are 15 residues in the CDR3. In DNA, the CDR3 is TGTGCCAGCAGTGATTGGACAGGGGTCTCCTACGAGCAGTACTTC. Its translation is CASSDWTGVSYEQYF.

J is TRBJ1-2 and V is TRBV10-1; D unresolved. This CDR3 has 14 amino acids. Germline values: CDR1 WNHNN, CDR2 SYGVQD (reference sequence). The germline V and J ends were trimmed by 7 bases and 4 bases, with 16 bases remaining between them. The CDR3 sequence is CASIRESGSYGYTF. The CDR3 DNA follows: TGCGCCAGCATCAGAGAGTCAGGAAGCTATGGCTACACCTTC.

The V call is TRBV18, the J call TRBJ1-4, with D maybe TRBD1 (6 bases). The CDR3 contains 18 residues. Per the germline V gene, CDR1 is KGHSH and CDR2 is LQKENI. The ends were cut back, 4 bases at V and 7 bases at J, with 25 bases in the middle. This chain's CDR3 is CASSLLQGGAGVVEKLFF. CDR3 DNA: TGTGCCAGCTCACTATTACAGGGAGGGGCCGGCGTCGTTGAAAAACTGTTTTTT.

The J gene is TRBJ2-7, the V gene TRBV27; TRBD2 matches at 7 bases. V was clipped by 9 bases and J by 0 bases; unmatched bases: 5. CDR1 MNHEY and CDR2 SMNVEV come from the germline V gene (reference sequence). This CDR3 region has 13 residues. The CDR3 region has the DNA TGTGCCAGTGCTTCTAGCGGCTCCTACGAGCAGTACTTC. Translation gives CASASSGSYEQYF.

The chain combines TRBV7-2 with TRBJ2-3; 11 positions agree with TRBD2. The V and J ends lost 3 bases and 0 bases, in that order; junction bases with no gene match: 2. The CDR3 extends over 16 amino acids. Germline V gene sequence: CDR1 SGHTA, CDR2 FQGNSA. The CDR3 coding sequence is TGTGCCAGCAGCTTCCGGACTAGCGGGAGCACAGATACGCAGTATTTT. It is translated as CASSFRTSGSTDTQYF.

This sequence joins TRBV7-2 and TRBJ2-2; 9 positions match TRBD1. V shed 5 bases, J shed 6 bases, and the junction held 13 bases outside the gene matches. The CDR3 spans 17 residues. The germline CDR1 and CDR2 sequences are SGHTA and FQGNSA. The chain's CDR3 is CASSPTLGQGNSGELFF. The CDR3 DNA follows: TGTGCCAGCAGCCCGACATTGGGACAGGGAAATTCCGGGGAGCTGTTTTTT.

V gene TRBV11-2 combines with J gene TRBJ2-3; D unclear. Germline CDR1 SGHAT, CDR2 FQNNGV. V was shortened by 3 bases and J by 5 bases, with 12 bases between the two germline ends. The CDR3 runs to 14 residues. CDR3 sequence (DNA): TGTGCCAGCAGCTTTGGGCCCTCTCGAGATACGCAGTATTTT. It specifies CASSFGPSRDTQYF. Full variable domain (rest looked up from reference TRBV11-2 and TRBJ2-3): EAGVAQSPRYKIIEKRQSVAFWCNPISGHATLYWYQQILGQGPKLLIQFQNNGVVDDSQLPKDRFSAERLKGVDSTLKIQPAKLEDSAVYLCASSFGPSRDTQYFGPGTRLTVL.

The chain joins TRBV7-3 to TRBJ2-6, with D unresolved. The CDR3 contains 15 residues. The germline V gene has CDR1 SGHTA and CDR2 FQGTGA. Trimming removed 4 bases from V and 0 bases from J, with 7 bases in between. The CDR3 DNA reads TGTGCCAGCAGCTCCAGTGGCTCTGGGGCCAACGTCCTGACTTTC. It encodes CASSSSGSGANVLTF. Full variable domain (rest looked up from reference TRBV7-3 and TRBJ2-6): GAGVSQTPSNKVTEKGKYVELRCDPISGHTALYWYRQSLGQGPEFLIYFQGTGAADDSGLPNDRFFAVRPEGSVSTLKIQRTERGDSAVYLCASSSSGSGANVLTFGAGSRLTVL.

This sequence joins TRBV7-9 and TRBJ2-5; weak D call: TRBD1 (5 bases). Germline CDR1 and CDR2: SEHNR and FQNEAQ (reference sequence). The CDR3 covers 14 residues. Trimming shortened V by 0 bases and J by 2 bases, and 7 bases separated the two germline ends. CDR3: CASSLATDQETQYF. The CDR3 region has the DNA TGTGCCAGCAGCTTAGCGACAGATCAAGAGACCCAGTACTTC.

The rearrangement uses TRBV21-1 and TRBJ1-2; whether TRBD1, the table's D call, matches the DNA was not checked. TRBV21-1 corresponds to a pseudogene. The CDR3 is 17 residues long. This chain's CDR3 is CASSIPGHGCFVYGYTF. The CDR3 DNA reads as TGTGCCAGCAGCATACCGGGACACGGCTGTTTTGTCTATGGCTACACCTTC.

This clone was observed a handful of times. CDR3 sequence (DNA): TGTGCCAGTCTTCCTCCGGGACAGGGTCGGGAGCAGTACTTC. This gives the protein CASLPPGQGREQYF. The rearrangement uses TRBV2 and TRBJ2-7, with 9 positions matching TRBD1. CDR1 SNHLY and CDR2 FYNNEI come from the germline V gene. J gave up 7 bases and V 9 bases, and 13 bases lay outside the gene matches. The length of the CDR3 is 14 residues.

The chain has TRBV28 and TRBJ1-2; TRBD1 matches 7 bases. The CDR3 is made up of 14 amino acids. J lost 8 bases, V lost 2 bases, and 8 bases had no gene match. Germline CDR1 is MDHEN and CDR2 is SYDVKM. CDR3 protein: CASSLVGDRDGYTF. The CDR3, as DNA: TGTGCCAGCAGTTTAGTGGGCGACAGGGACGGCTACACCTTC.

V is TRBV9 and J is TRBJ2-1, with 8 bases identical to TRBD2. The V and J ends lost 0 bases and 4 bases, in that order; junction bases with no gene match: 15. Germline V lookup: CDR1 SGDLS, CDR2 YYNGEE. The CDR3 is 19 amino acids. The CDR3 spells CASSVEGTGSGGPYNEQFF. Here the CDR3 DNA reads TGTGCCAGCAGCGTAGAGGGGACGGGGAGCGGGGGCCCGTACAATGAGCAGTTCTTC.

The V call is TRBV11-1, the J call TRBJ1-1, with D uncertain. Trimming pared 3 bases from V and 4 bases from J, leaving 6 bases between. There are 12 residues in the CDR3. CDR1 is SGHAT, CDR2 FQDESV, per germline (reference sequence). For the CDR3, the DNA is TGTGCCAGCAGCTTTTCCAGCACTGAAGCTTTCTTT. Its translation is CASSFSSTEAFF.

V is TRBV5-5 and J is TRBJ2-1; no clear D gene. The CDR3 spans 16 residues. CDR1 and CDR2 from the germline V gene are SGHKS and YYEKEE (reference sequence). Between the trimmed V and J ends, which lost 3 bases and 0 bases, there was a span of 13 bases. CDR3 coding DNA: TGTGCCAGCAGCTCCTCTTTATCTAGCTCCTACAATGAGCAGTTCTTC. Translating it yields CASSSSLSSSYNEQFF.

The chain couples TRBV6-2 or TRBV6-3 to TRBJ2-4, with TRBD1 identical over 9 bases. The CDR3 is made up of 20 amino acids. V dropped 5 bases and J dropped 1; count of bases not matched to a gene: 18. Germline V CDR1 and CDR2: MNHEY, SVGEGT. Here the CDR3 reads CASSPLLTGGPFGAKNIQYF. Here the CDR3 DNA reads TGTGCCAGCAGTCCCCTCTTGACAGGGGGGCCTTTCGGGGCCAAAAACATTCAGTACTTC.

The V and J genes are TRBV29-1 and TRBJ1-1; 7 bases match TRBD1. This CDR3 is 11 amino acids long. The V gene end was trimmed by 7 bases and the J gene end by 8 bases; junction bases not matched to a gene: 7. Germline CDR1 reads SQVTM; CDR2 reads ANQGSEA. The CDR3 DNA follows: TGCAGCGGAGGGACAGACTTAGAAGCTTTCTTT. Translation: CSGGTDLEAFF. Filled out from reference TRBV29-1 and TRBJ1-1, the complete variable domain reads SAVISQKPSRDICQRGTSLTIQCQVDSQVTMMFWYRQQPGQSLTLIATANQGSEATYESGFVIDKFPISRPNLTFSTLTVSNMSPEDSSIYLCSGGTDLEAFFGQGTRLTVV.

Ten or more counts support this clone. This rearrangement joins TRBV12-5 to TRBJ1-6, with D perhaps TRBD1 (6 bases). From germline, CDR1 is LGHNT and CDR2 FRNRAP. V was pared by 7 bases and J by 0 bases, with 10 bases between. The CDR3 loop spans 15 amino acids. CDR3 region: CASVPDSSYNSPLHF. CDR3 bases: TGTGCTAGTGTCCCGGACAGCTCCTATAATTCACCCCTCCACTTT. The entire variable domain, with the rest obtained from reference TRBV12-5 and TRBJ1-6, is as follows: DARVTQTPRHKVTEMGQEVTMRCQPILGHNTVFWYRQTMMQGLELLAYFRNRAPLDDSGMPKDRFSAEMPDATLATLKIQPSEPRDSAVYFCASVPDSSYNSPLHFGNGTRLTVT.

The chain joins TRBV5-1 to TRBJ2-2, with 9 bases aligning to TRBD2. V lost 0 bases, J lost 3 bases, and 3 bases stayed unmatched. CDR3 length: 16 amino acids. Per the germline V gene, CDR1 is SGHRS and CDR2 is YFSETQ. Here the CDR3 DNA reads TGCGCCAGCAGCTTGGATGCGGGGGGGTACACCGGGGAGCTGTTTTTT. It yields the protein CASSLDAGGYTGELFF. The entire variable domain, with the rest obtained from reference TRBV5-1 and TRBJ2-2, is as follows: KAGVTQTPRYLIKTRGQQVTLSCSPISGHRSVSWYQQTPGQGLQFLFEYFSETQRNKGNFPGRFSGRQFSNSRSEMNVSTLELGDSALYLCASSLDAGGYTGELFFGEGSRLTVL.

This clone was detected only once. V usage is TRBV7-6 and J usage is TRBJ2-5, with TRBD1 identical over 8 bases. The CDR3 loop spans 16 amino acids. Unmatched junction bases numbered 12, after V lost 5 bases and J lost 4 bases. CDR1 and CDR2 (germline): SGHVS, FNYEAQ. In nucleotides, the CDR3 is TGTGCCAGCAGCACTCGCCCCGGGACAGGTCGAGAGACCCAGTACTTC. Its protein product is CASSTRPGTGRETQYF. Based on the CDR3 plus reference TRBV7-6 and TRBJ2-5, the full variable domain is GAGVSQSPRYKVTKRGQDVALRCDPISGHVSLYWYRQALGQGPEFLTYFNYEAQQDKSGLPNDRFSAERPEGSISTLTIQRTEQRDSAMYRCASSTRPGTGRETQYFGPGTRLLVL.

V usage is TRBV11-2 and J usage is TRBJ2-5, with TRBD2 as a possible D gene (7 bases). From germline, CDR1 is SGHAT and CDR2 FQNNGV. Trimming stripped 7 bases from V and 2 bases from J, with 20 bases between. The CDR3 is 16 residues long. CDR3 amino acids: CASTPMGGGKQETQYF. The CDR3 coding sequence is TGTGCCAGCACCCCCATGGGAGGGGGGAAGCAAGAGACCCAGTACTTC.

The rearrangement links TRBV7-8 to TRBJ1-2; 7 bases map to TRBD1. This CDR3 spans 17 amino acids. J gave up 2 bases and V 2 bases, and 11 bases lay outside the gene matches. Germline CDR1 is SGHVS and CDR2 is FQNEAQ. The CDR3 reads CASSLSPGVRGNYGYTF. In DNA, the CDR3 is TGTGCCAGCAGCTTAAGCCCCGGGGTCAGGGGGAACTATGGCTACACCTTC.

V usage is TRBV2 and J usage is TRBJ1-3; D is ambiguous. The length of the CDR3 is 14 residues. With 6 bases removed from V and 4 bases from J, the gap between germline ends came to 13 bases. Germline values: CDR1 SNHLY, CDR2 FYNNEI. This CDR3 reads CASSFSMLGNTIYF. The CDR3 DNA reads TGTGCCAGCAGCTTCTCTATGCTGGGAAACACCATATATTTT.

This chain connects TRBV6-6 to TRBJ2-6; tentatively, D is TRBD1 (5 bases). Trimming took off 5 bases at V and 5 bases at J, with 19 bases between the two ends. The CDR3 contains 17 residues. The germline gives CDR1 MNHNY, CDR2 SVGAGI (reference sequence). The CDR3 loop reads CASSLTEATLRANVLTF. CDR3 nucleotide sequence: TGTGCCAGCAGTCTGACAGAGGCCACCCTAAGGGCCAACGTCCTGACTTTC.

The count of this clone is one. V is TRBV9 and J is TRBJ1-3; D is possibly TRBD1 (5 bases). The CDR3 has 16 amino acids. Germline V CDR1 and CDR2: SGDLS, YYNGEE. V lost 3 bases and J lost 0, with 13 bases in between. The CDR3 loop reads CASSGPTAASGNTIYF. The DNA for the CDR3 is TGTGCCAGCAGCGGCCCGACAGCCGCCTCTGGAAACACCATATATTTT.

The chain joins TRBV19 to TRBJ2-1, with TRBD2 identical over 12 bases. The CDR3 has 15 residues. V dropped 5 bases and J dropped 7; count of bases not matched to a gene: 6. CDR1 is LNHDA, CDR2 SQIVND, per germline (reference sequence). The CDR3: CASSPSGGAANEQFF. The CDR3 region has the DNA TGTGCCAGTAGTCCTAGCGGGGGGGCGGCTAATGAGCAGTTCTTC.

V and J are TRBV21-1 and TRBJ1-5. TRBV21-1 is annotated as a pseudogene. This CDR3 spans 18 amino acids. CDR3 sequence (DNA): TGTGCCAGCAGCAAAGCCGGCCCCTATAGGAGGAGCAATCAGCCCCAGCATTTT. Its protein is CASSKAGPYRRSNQPQHF.

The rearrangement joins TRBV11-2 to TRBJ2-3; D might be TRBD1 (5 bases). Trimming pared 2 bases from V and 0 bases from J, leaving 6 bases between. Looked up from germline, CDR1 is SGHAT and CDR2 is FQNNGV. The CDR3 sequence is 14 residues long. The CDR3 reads CASSLRQSTDTQYF. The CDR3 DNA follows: TGTGCCAGCAGCTTAAGACAGAGCACAGATACGCAGTATTTT.